The source of this TCR beta chain is a study of cytomegalovirus exposure and HLA in healthy donors. With 60 Vbeta and 13 Jbeta primers, the PCR was carried out. Some clones are missing from TCRdb's copy, which holds only in-frame ones; the method was immunoSEQ multiplex PCR. The sample lists some 170,000 clones, around 80% occurring once. Trimming cost V 3 bases and J 9 bases, with 12 bases left between them. The CDR3 is 13 residues long. Germline assignment: CDR1 LNHDA and CDR2 SQIVND (reference sequence). Although they were nominally healthy when sampled, donors likely had unrecorded immune exposures.

The chain recombines TRBV19 with TRBJ2-1, with D perhaps matching TRBD2 (6 bases). The sequence was collected from a man aged 30 to 45 in good health and CMV-seronegative. Sequenced input: PBMCs. CDR3 nucleotides: TGTGCCAGTAGTATTGGCCCGCGGGGTGAGCAGTTCTTC. As protein: CASSIGPRGEQFF.